Below, 23 T cell receptor beta chains from the same sample are listed, as sequenced in a study of blood T cell repertoires in COVID-19. Method: immunoSEQ multiplex PCR; TCRdb's copy keeps in-frame clones and lacks some. Seen here are about 250,000 clones, more than 75% observed once, and the top ten hold approximately 1.7%. Material for sequencing was PBMCs or T cells enriched from blood (not recorded which). The source of these receptors is a middle-aged man who had recovered from COVID-19.

This clone was observed a few times. The same CDR3 is also encoded by other DNA sequences in this sample. The J gene is TRBJ1-1, the V gene TRBV29-1; 9 nucleotides align to TRBD1. The CDR3 totals 13 residues. Trimming at V came to 5 bases and at J to 1 base, leaving 2 bases not matched to a gene. CDR1 is SQVTM, CDR2 ANQGSEA, per germline. Here the CDR3 DNA reads TGCAGCGTTAAGACAGGGGGGAACACTGAAGCTTTCTTT. This gives the protein CSVKTGGNTEAFF.

CDR3 residues: CASSLAGTGASPLHF. CDR3 nucleotide sequence: TGTGCCAGCAGTTTAGCCGGGACAGGGGCTTCACCCCTCCACTTT. This chain joins TRBV27 and TRBJ1-6, with 10 bases fitting TRBD1. This CDR3 region has 15 residues. The ends lost 2 bases at V and 9 bases at J; junction bases unmatched: 4. Germline values: CDR1 MNHEY, CDR2 SMNVEV (reference sequence).

This chain connects TRBV5-4 to TRBJ2-7; TRBD2 agrees at 7 bases. The V segment lost 4 bases and the J segment 0 bases; nucleotides outside the gene matches: 16. The CDR3 extends over 18 amino acids. Per germline, CDR1 SGHNT and CDR2 YYREEE (reference sequence). The CDR3 DNA sequence: TGTGCCAGCAGCCGACCCCTTACCGGGACTAAGATCTCCTACGAGCAGTACTTC. Translation gives CASSRPLTGTKISYEQYF.

The chain combines TRBV7-2 with TRBJ2-3; 9 bases are a match to TRBD2. Germline V CDR1 and CDR2: SGHTA, FQGNSA. This CDR3 is 15 amino acids long. V was clipped by 8 bases and J by 3 bases; unmatched bases: 9. CDR3 sequence (DNA): TGTGCCAGCGACCCCGGGCTAGCGGGGACAGATACGCAGTATTTT. Protein sequence: CASDPGLAGTDTQYF.

The rearrangement links TRBV4-1 to TRBJ1-5; D uncertain. V lost 2 bases and J 3 bases, leaving 11 bases between the germline ends. The CDR3 covers 15 residues. CDR1 and CDR2 (germline): MGHRA, YSYEKL. DNA of the CDR3: TGCGCCAGCAGCCAATTTGCTAGCGCCAATCAGCCCCAGCATTTT. Translation gives CASSQFASANQPQHF.

Concerning this clone: Additional DNA sequences in this sample encode the identical CDR3. The V and J genes are TRBV5-4 and TRBJ2-3, with TRBD2 matching over 10 bases. J was trimmed by 0 bases and V by 0 bases; bases with no gene match: 1. CDR1 is SGHNT and CDR2 is YYREEE in the germline V gene (reference sequence). This CDR3 comprises 16 residues. CDR3 nucleotide sequence: TGTGCCAGCAGCTTGGGAGCGGGGGGGAGCACAGATACGCAGTATTTT. Amino acid sequence: CASSLGAGGSTDTQYF.

The chain carries TRBV4-3 and TRBJ2-7; 8 positions agree with TRBD1. Germline CDR1 LGHNA, CDR2 YSLEER. Germline trimming cut 3 bases from V and 3 bases from J; bases unmatched to any gene: 13. The CDR3 consists of 17 residues. CDR3 sequence: CASSHGPRGTGDYEQYF. In DNA form, the CDR3 reads TGCGCCAGCAGCCATGGCCCCCGCGGGACAGGCGACTACGAGCAGTACTTC.

J is TRBJ1-2 and V is TRBV11-2; D remains unclear. Trimming pared 4 bases from V and 7 bases from J, leaving 7 bases between. The CDR3 spans 11 residues. Germline V gene data show CDR1 as SGHAT and CDR2 as FQNNGV. The CDR3 protein is CASSSTGGYTF. The CDR3 coding sequence is TGTGCCAGCAGCTCCACGGGTGGCTACACCTTC.

The V call is TRBV15, the J call TRBJ2-7, with TRBD2 as a possible D gene (6 bases). The V end lost 1 base, the J end lost 6 bases, and 13 bases lay between the germline ends. Germline CDR1 and CDR2: LNHNV and YYDKDF (reference sequence). CDR3 length: 14 amino acids. The CDR3 is CATSRAAGTGEQYF. CDR3 coding DNA: TGTGCCACCAGCAGAGCTGCGGGAACCGGCGAGCAGTACTTC.

The chain couples TRBV18 to TRBJ2-1; 8 nucleotides align to TRBD1. J lost 7 bases, V lost 5 bases, and 22 bases had no gene match. Germline CDR1 and CDR2: KGHSH and LQKENI. CDR3 length equals 19 residues. The CDR3 region has the DNA TGTGCCAGCTCAACCCTCCGGGACAGGCCTAGTTCTTTCCAAAATGAGCAGTTCTTC. Protein: CASSTLRDRPSSFQNEQFF. Combining the CDR3 with reference TRBV18 and TRBJ2-1 gives the whole variable domain NAGVMQNPRHLVRRRGQEARLRCSPMKGHSHVYWYRQLPEEGLKFMVYLQKENIIDESGMPKERFSAEFPKEGPSILRIQQVVRGDSAAYFCASSTLRDRPSSFQNEQFFGPGTRLTVL.

This clone was observed a handful of times. The chain's CDR3 is CASSETGGRHSPLHF. The CDR3 DNA reads TGCGCCAGCAGCGAGACAGGGGGCCGGCATTCACCCCTCCACTTT. This chain links TRBV5-1 with TRBJ1-6, with 10 bases matching TRBD1. The CDR3 length is 15 residues. Germline values: CDR1 SGHRS, CDR2 YFSETQ. Trimming took 4 bases from V and 8 from J; bases not matched to a gene: 6.

J is TRBJ1-5 and V is TRBV30, with TRBD1 matching over 10 bases. J lost 5 bases, V lost 3 bases, and 10 bases had no gene match. The germline gives CDR1 GTSNPN, CDR2 SVGIG (reference sequence). This CDR3 has 16 amino acids. Here the CDR3 reads CAWRLPGQGFDQPQHF. CDR3 nucleotide sequence: TGTGCCTGGAGGTTACCGGGACAGGGGTTCGATCAGCCCCAGCATTTT.

The rearrangement joins TRBV23-1 to TRBJ1-5; D not resolved. TRBV23-1 falls under the ORF class, with uncertain function. Trimming left V 6 bases short and J 9 bases short, with 12 bases between. The CDR3 is made up of 12 amino acids. As DNA, the CDR3 is TGCGCCAGCAGGACTGGAGAGTGGCCCCAGCATTTT. It translates to CASRTGEWPQHF.

The rearrangement joins TRBV3-1 (or the pseudogene TRBV3-2) to TRBJ2-1; perhaps TRBD2 as D (6 bases). V was trimmed by 4 bases and J by 0 bases, leaving 10 bases between them. This CDR3 has 15 amino acids. Germline-derived CDR1 and CDR2 are LGHDT and YNNKEL (reference sequence). CDR3: CASSLGGSSYNEQFF. The CDR3 DNA reads TGTGCCAGCAGCCTCGGGGGTAGCTCCTACAATGAGCAGTTCTTC.

The chain carries TRBV29-1 and TRBJ2-5, with TRBD2 matching over 11 bases. The ends lost 5 bases at V and 0 bases at J; junction bases unmatched: 5. Germline loops: CDR1 SQVTM, CDR2 ANQGSEA. This CDR3 has 15 amino acids. CDR3 sequence: CSVLGLAVYQETQYF. For the CDR3, the DNA is TGCAGCGTTCTGGGACTAGCGGTGTACCAAGAGACCCAGTACTTC.

The chain recombines TRBV5-1 with TRBJ2-5, with unresolved D. Trimming stripped 0 bases from V and 7 bases from J, with 13 bases between. The CDR3 is 14 amino acids. From germline, CDR1 is SGHRS and CDR2 YFSETQ. The CDR3: CASSLAEASGTQYF. The DNA for the CDR3 is TGCGCCAGCAGCTTGGCCGAAGCTTCCGGGACCCAGTACTTC.

V and J are TRBV28 and TRBJ1-1, with D hard to call. Germline CDR1 is MDHEN and CDR2 is SYDVKM. V shed 5 bases and J shed 0 bases, with 10 bases lying between them. The CDR3 runs 14 residues. CDR3 coding DNA: TGTGCCAGCAGTCTTTTTTCGGTGAACACTGAAGCTTTCTTT. Amino acids: CASSLFSVNTEAFF.

This chain connects TRBV7-2 to TRBJ2-1; D unresolved. V lost 5 bases to trimming and J lost 9 bases, with 14 bases between them. This CDR3 is built from 13 residues. Germline CDR1 is SGHTA and CDR2 is FQGNSA. As DNA, the CDR3 is TGTGCCAGCAGCCCCACCGGATCAGGTGAGCAGTTCTTC. It is translated as CASSPTGSGEQFF.

The chain couples TRBV27 to TRBJ2-3; 12 positions match TRBD2. Germline V gene sequence: CDR1 MNHEY, CDR2 SMNVEV (reference sequence). Trimming at V came to 1 base and at J to 4 bases, leaving 6 bases not matched to a gene. The CDR3 extends over 17 amino acids. In nucleotides, the CDR3 is TGTGCCAGCAGTTTATGGGTGGCTAGCGGGGGGGCAGATACGCAGTATTTT. Translation gives CASSLWVASGGADTQYF.

The chain carries TRBV19 and TRBJ1-1, with D possibly being TRBD1 (6 bases). The CDR3 has 13 amino acids. From germline, CDR1 is LNHDA and CDR2 SQIVND (reference sequence). V dropped 10 bases and J dropped 5 bases, with 17 bases sitting between them. This CDR3 reads CATSAGGGTEAFF. The CDR3 DNA follows: TGTGCCACATCGGCGGGGGGCGGAACTGAAGCTTTCTTT.

The chain links TRBV29-1 to TRBJ2-1, with TRBD2 as a possible D gene (6 bases). This CDR3 is 16 amino acids long. V lost 0 bases and J 0 bases, leaving 12 bases between the germline ends. Germline CDR1 SQVTM, CDR2 ANQGSEA. The CDR3 bases are TGCAGCGTTGAAGATCTCGCGACTAGCTCCTACAATGAGCAGTTCTTC. This gives the protein CSVEDLATSSYNEQFF.

V usage is TRBV19 and J usage is TRBJ2-1; TRBD2 aligns across 8 bases. With V trimmed by 6 bases and J by 6 bases, 10 bases remained unmatched. The CDR3 sequence is 15 residues long. The germline V gene encodes CDR1 LNHDA and CDR2 SQIVND (reference sequence). CDR3 DNA: TGTGCCAGTAGCCATCCGGGGGGGTCAGGCAATGAGCAGTTCTTC. Protein: CASSHPGGSGNEQFF.

V and J are TRBV27 and TRBJ1-4; D is perhaps TRBD1 (6 bases). The V end lost 2 bases, the J end lost 7 bases, and 11 bases lay between the germline ends. The CDR3 spans 14 residues. Germline V gene lookup returns CDR1 MNHEY and CDR2 SMNVEV (reference sequence). Here the CDR3 reads CASSLEGVSEKLFF. The CDR3 DNA follows: TGTGCCAGCAGTTTAGAGGGGGTGTCTGAAAAACTGTTTTTT.